Listed below are T cell receptor beta chains from one sample, sequenced in a study of T cell repertoires and HLA-DP antigens. Their antigen targets remain unknown. Libraries were prepared by immunoSEQ multiplex PCR; TCRdb keeps only in-frame clonotypes and omits some of them. The table records about 89,000 clones, roughly 86% of them present only once. The sequencing input was CD4+ T cells from PBMCs. The source of these receptors is a man aged 50 to 60 in good health and CMV-seronegative. The conserved cysteine and the conserved F or W are not part of the CDR3 here.

J gene | CDR3 length | V gene | CDR3 protein
TRBJ2-5 | 12 | TRBV7-9 | ASSHRGLQETQY
TRBJ2-7 | 11 | TRBV19 | ASRGRASYEQY
TRBJ2-7 | 15 | TRBV5-4 | ASSRNKPGTGGYEQY
TRBJ1-1 | 12 | TRBV18 | ASSPKGGRTEAF
TRBJ2-2 | 12 | TRBV7-9 | ASRSGRGSGELF
TRBJ2-5 | 13 | TRBV6-5 | ASSYVAGGRETQY
TRBJ2-1 | 13 | TRBV5-4 | ASSPPGLAENEQF
TRBJ1-4 | 15 | TRBV25-1 | ASSGQGPTGQNEKLF
TRBJ1-1 | 15 | TRBV4-1 | ASSPNQVQFMNTEAF
TRBJ2-2 | 14 | TRBV4-2 | ASSQDRDKSGGELF
TRBJ2-7 | 11 | TRBV6-5 | ASSRGTEYEQY
TRBJ2-3 | 11 | TRBV5-4 | ASSPGEADTQY
TRBJ2-1 | 13 | TRBV19 | ASSSGRSAYNEQF
TRBJ2-7 | 11 | TRBV28 | ASPGGVPYEQY
TRBJ2-7 | 11 | TRBV28 | ASRAHGVDEQY
TRBJ1-6 | 12 | TRBV4-3 | ASKESQGNSPLH
TRBJ1-1 | 14 | TRBV18 | ASSPETTGYSTEAF
TRBJ2-3 | 10 | TRBV7-2 | ASSSFTDTQY
TRBJ2-2 | 13 | TRBV19 | ASSTRQGAAGELF
TRBJ1-2 | 10 | TRBV28 | AAEGANYGYT
TRBJ2-5 | 11 | TRBV29-1 | SVALQLQETQY
TRBJ2-2 | 13 | TRBV27 | ASRMGQVNTGELF
TRBJ1-1 | 12 | TRBV5-1 | ASSSGSLNTEAF
TRBJ1-2 | 11 | TRBV5-1 | ASSLTRDPGYT
TRBJ1-4 | 12 | TRBV15 | ATSNPGGREKLF
TRBJ2-5 | 11 | TRBV11-2 | ASSLGSKETQY
TRBJ1-5 | 12 | TRBV19 | ASRGQGRNQPQH
TRBJ1-1 | 14 | TRBV5-1 | ASSLGLGNPGTEAF
TRBJ2-3 | 14 | TRBV7-6 | ASSLGGGMGTDTQY
TRBJ2-2 | 14 | TRBV11-2 | ASSLVGGTNTGELF
TRBJ2-7 | 14 | TRBV15 | ATSRGQGDTLYEQY
TRBJ2-1 | 15 | TRBV4-3 | ASSQELALNSGNEQF
TRBJ2-3 | 13 | TRBV10-1 | ASSPSEASTDTQY
TRBJ1-4 | 14 | TRBV7-2 | ASSLDRPATNEKLF
TRBJ2-5 | 14 | TRBV7-2 | ASSVGLAGGQETQY
TRBJ2-1 | 13 | TRBV4-3 | ASSKRDAAYNEQF
TRBJ2-7 | 12 | TRBV6-6 | ATTSTSRVYEQY
TRBJ2-3 | 13 | TRBV19 | ASRETGGSTDTQY
TRBJ2-7 | 13 | TRBV30 | AWSVSFGTAGEQY
TRBJ1-4 | 13 | TRBV25-1 | ASSAGTRSDEKLF
TRBJ1-2 | 11 | TRBV5-1 | ASRTSGNYGYT
TRBJ2-7 | 12 | TRBV6-1 | ASSTGTGVYEQY
TRBJ2-1 | 14 | TRBV6-5 | ASSFTRLAGYNEQF
TRBJ1-2 | 13 | TRBV4-3 | ASSQTTGGLYGYT